These 15 T cell receptor beta chains were sequenced from one sample in a study of cytotoxic CD8 clonotypes in ibrutinib-treated CLL. Sequencing was performed with immunoSEQ multiplex PCR; in TCRdb, only in-frame clones are kept and a portion is missing. The sample holds roughly 51,000 clones, roughly 53% seen once. The material was PBMCs, obtained after 12 months of ibrutinib treatment. Receptor source: a human donor with chronic lymphocytic leukemia.

The chain couples TRBV28 to TRBJ2-1; 13 positions agree with TRBD2. V lost 5 bases, J lost 10 bases, and 11 bases stayed unmatched. CDR1 is MDHEN, CDR2 SYDVKM, per germline. This CDR3 has 16 amino acids. In nucleotides, the CDR3 is TGTGCCAGCAGTCCGTCCGGGACTAGCGGGACCGGGGAGCAGTTCTTC. This gives the protein CASSPSGTSGTGEQFF.

CDR3: CASSPDTGELFF. DNA of the CDR3: TGTGCCAGCAGCCCCGACACCGGGGAGCTGTTTTTT. The chain employs TRBV13 and TRBJ2-2, with D unresolved. The V gene's germline CDR1 is PRHDT and CDR2 FYEKMQ (reference sequence). V was pared by 5 bases and J by 3 bases, with 4 bases between. CDR3 length equals 12 residues.

J is TRBJ1-1 and V is TRBV30; D is ambiguous. CDR1 GTSNPN and CDR2 SVGIG come from the germline V gene (reference sequence). CDR3 length: 11 amino acids. Trimming shortened V by 3 bases and J by 1 base, and 3 bases separated the two germline ends. In nucleotides, the CDR3 is TGTGCCTGGAGACAGAACACTGAAGCTTTCTTT. Translation: CAWRQNTEAFF.

The V gene is TRBV6-1, the J gene TRBJ2-3; 7 nucleotides agree with TRBD2. With 0 bases clipped from V and 4 bases from J, the junction kept 7 bases outside the gene matches. The CDR3 sequence is 16 residues long. CDR1 and CDR2 from the germline V gene are MNHNS and SASEGT. CDR3 region: CASSEAGGSVADTQYF. CDR3 DNA: TGTGCCAGCAGTGAAGCGGGCGGGAGTGTGGCAGATACGCAGTATTTT.

The chain joins TRBV9 to TRBJ2-1; 8 bases align to TRBD2. Per the germline V gene, CDR1 is SGDLS and CDR2 is YYNGEE. The CDR3 loop spans 18 amino acids. V shed 4 bases and J 6 bases; nucleotides not matched to a gene: 18. The CDR3 DNA reads TGTGCCAGCAGCCCTCAACTCGGACTAGCCGGAAGGTTCAATGAGCAGTTCTTC. Translating gives CASSPQLGLAGRFNEQFF.

This chain joins TRBV27 and TRBJ1-2; 9 bases match TRBD1. The germline V gene has CDR1 MNHEY and CDR2 SMNVEV (reference sequence). J was trimmed by 2 bases and V by 0 bases; bases with no gene match: 4. This CDR3 region has 16 residues. The CDR3 here is CASSLSRQGENYGYTF. The CDR3, as DNA: TGTGCCAGCAGTTTATCAAGACAGGGGGAGAACTATGGCTACACCTTC.

The J gene is TRBJ1-2, the V gene TRBV7-9; no clear D. The germline V and J ends were trimmed by 5 bases and 2 bases, with 18 bases remaining between them. CDR3 length equals 16 residues. Germline V gene sequence: CDR1 SEHNR, CDR2 FQNEAQ (reference sequence). This CDR3 reads CASSATPVQSNYGYTF. For the CDR3, the DNA is TGTGCCAGCAGCGCCACTCCGGTACAGTCAAACTATGGCTACACCTTC.

The chain has TRBV27 and TRBJ2-7, with D perhaps matching TRBD2 (6 bases). The CDR3 length is 14 residues. Trimming shortened V by 4 bases and J by 0 bases, and 10 bases separated the two germline ends. Germline CDR1 is MNHEY and CDR2 is SMNVEV (reference sequence). CDR3 DNA sequence: TGTGCCAGCAGTTCGGCGGGGCCCTCCTACGAGCAGTACTTC. Its protein is CASSSAGPSYEQYF.

This clone was counted at least ten times. The chain uses TRBV6-1 and TRBJ2-7; D might be TRBD1 (5 bases). V dropped 8 bases and J dropped 1 base, with 12 bases sitting between them. The length of the CDR3 is 13 residues. Germline V gene lookup returns CDR1 MNHNS and CDR2 SASEGT. The CDR3 nucleotides are TGTGCCAGCTTTCAACCAGGGTCCTACGAGCAGTACTTC. This codes for CASFQPGSYEQYF.

In this sample, this clone turned up a few times. CDR3 in DNA: TGTGCCAGCAGTGCAGAGGCCGCCTACGAGCAGTACTTC. It specifies CASSAEAAYEQYF. The chain couples TRBV6-1 to TRBJ2-7; D gene ambiguous. The CDR3 has 13 amino acids. Germline V gene lookup returns CDR1 MNHNS and CDR2 SASEGT. Trimming pared 4 bases from V and 2 bases from J, leaving 9 bases between.

This clone was detected only a few times. This chain connects TRBV21-1 to TRBJ2-1; TRBD2 reflects the table's D call only, with no check against the DNA. TRBV21-1 is a known pseudogene. This CDR3 has 18 residues. CDR3 nucleotides: TGTGCCAGCAGCAAACCCCTCGAACGGGGGTACTCCTACAATGAGCAGTTCTTC. Protein: CASSKPLERGYSYNEQFF.

This clone was observed a handful of times. The J gene is TRBJ1-1, the V gene TRBV2; D uncertain. The V gene lost 6 bases and the J gene lost 5 bases, with 19 bases spanning the gap. CDR3 length: 15 residues. Germline CDR1 is SNHLY and CDR2 is FYNNEI. In DNA, the CDR3 is TGTGCCAGCAGAGGCTACACCGGGCTCGGTACTGAAGCTTTCTTT. Its translation: CASRGYTGLGTEAFF.

J is TRBJ1-1 and V is TRBV11-3; 7 bases line up with TRBD1. Germline-derived CDR1 and CDR2 are SGHNT and YENEEA. V lost 0 bases, J lost 7 bases, and 2 bases stayed unmatched. The CDR3 consists of 13 residues. The CDR3 region has the DNA TGTGCCAGCAGCTTAGAACAGGGGTTTGAAGCTTTCTTT. Its protein is CASSLEQGFEAFF.

V is TRBV2 and J is TRBJ1-1; perhaps TRBD1 as D (5 bases). CDR1 SNHLY and CDR2 FYNNEI come from the germline V gene. The V gene lost 3 bases and the J gene lost 8 bases, with 16 bases spanning the gap. CDR3 length: 14 residues. The CDR3 nucleotides read TGTGCCAGCAGTGATGGCAGGGCCTCGGGGGAAGCTTTCTTT. Its protein product is CASSDGRASGEAFF.

The rearrangement joins TRBV19 to TRBJ2-2; perhaps TRBD2 as D (5 bases). Germline CDR1 and CDR2: LNHDA and SQIVND (reference sequence). The length of the CDR3 is 15 residues. V was shortened by 6 bases and J by 0 bases, with 11 bases between the two germline ends. DNA for the CDR3: TGTGCCAGTAGCGAGCGGTACTCGAACACCGGGGAGCTGTTTTTT. Encoded protein: CASSERYSNTGELFF.